Sequencing of this TCR beta chain was carried out in a study of blood T cell repertoires in COVID-19 (dated by TCRdb to the early 2020s). Background for the entire study: Samples from collaborators originated in the United States, Italy and Spain and spanned both the acute and convalescent phases of COVID-19. Subjects who had been exposed to COVID-19, were actively infected with it, or had recovered from it provided the deeply sampled blood TCRbeta repertoires that made up the dataset. HLA class I and class II types, where available, came from metadata supplied by the sample provider rather than from assay-based typing. The repertoires were made available in a free public database intended to serve as a resource for research on the immune response to SARS-CoV-2. Samples came from the ongoing ImmuneRACE study (first 160 participants) plus 1,254 subjects from 6 global collaborators. The material from the prospective study consisted of cDNA or gDNA derived from T cells, B-cell-depleted T cells, or PBMCs. Nearly every sample came with metadata listing a de-identified subject ID, COVID-19 status, age in years and sex.

From cysteine to phenylalanine, the CDR3 is 14 amino acids long. Only the CDR3 part of the read is kept: 42 bases, read in frame from the first base. Trimming leaves V shorter by 0 bases and J shorter by 8 bases, with the junction holding 6 bases beyond the gene matches. Taken from the germline V gene, the CDR1 and CDR2 loops are SGHDT and YYEEEE. About this clone: The target of this receptor is not known. Base quality data are lacking; no much larger clone is found one base away.

Participants in the prospective study were aged roughly 18 to 100 years, lived in 20 to 30 United States geographic areas, and enrolled through a virtual design. Cohort assignment in the prospective study relied on participant-reported clinical history from a screening survey and a study questionnaire. Mobile phlebotomists in the prospective study collected whole blood, serum and a nasopharyngeal or oropharyngeal swab from every participant. Prospective study participants could optionally give additional blood draws and questionnaires over a roughly 2-month period. Blood samples from the prospective study were shipped frozen or at room temperature prior to DNA extraction. TCRbeta CDR3 regions were amplified from genomic DNA using the immunoSEQ Assay, a bias-controlled multiplex PCR. Per the source publication's procedure: The number of nucleated cells in each sample was estimated from the amplification of reference gene primers within the assay. To quantify the absolute abundance of each unique TCRbeta CDR3 rearrangement, sequence reads were collapsed and filtered. Productive Simpson clonality was computed per sample as the square root of Simpson's diversity index over productive rearrangements. TCRdb stores this immuneACCESS table with in-frame sequences only. Part of the clones is absent; in the studies checked, under half of the shortfall reflects unresolved V genes, and no reason is known for the rest. V, J and clone size derive from that table, while D and trimming were established from the DNA sequence. The sample yields some 220,000 clones; 75% to 90% were counted once. The top ten clonotypes cover more than 3% of the sample.

What the research found in general, with its limitations: Clinical and demographic metadata were provided uncurated, with the amount varying by source and participant.

The sample was PBMCs or T cells enriched from blood (not recorded which). The TCR comes from a woman between 18 and 29 years old in a cohort exposed to, infected with or recovered from COVID-19 (not recorded which). The sequence links TRBV5-6 to TRBJ1-2; 8 central nucleotides agree with TRBD1. The nucleotide sequence is TGTGCCAGCAGCTTGGGACAGGGGATGGGCGGCTACACCTTC. Its amino acids are CASSLGQGMGGYTF.